This T cell receptor beta chain was captured by sequencing in a study of blood T cells in healthy people across ages. The CDR3 consists of 15 residues. CDR1 is LNHNV and CDR2 is YYDKDF in the germline V gene (reference sequence). This clonotype appeared once. One junction end does not reproduce the germline sequence, and a read error may be involved. Primed by a sample-barcoded 5' primer and a J-beta primer mix, a second PCR proceeded for 7 to 11 cycles. TCRdb called the 5' RACE reads again in MiXCR, with one record for every CDR3 protein. The sample contains some 800,000 distinct CDR3 sequences, around 25% of which appear only once. These sequences were also reported in another study, on T cells of mothers and their children. That source adds: Thymic selection molds TCR recombination output in much the same way for related pairs as for unrelated pairs.

The clonotype originates from a boy under 18 in good health. The chain joins TRBV15 to TRBJ2-7, with 9 bases identical to TRBD1. Sequences were obtained from blood. CDR3 region: CVTSRVQGAGYEQYF. The CDR3 nucleotides are TGTGTCACCAGCAGAGTACAGGGGGCGGGGTACGAGCAGTACTTC.